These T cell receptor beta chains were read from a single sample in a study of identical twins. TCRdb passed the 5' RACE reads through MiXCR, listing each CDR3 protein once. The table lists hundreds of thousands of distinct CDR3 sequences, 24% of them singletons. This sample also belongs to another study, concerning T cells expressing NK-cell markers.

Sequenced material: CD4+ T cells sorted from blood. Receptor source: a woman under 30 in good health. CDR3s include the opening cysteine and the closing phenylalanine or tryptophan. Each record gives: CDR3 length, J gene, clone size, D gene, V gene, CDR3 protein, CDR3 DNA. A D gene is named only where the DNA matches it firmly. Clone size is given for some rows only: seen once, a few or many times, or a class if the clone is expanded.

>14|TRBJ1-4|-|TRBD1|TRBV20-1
CSARRQGIDEKLFF
TGCAGTGCTAGACGACAGGGTATCGATGAAAAACTGTTTTTT
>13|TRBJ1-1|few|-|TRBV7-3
CASSYQGRTEAFF
TGTGCCAGCAGCTATCAGGGACGCACTGAAGCTTTCTTT
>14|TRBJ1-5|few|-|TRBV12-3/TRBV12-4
CASSLVVGKEAQHF
TGTGCCAGCAGTTTAGTAGTAGGAAAAGAGGCCCAGCATTTT
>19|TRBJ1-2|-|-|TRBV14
CASSRRPGQSSYLDYGYTF
TGTGCCAGCAGCCGAAGACCTGGGCAGAGCAGTTATTTGGACTATGGCTACACCTTC
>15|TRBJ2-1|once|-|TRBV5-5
CASNLNLRSYNEQFF
TGTGCCAGCAACCTAAATCTACGCTCCTACAATGAGCAGTTCTTC
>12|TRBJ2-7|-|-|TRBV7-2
CASSLIGTSQYF
TGTGCCAGCAGCTTAATCGGGACCTCTCAGTACTTC
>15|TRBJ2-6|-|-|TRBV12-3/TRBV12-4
CASSLRGTGANVLTF
TGTGCCAGCAGTTTAAGGGGGACCGGGGCCAACGTCCTGACTTTC
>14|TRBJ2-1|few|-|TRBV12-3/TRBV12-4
CASSTLDSYNEQFF
TGTGCCAGCAGTACCCTCGACAGCTACAATGAGCAGTTCTTC
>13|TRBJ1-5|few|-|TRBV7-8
CATTENSNQPQHF
TGTGCCACCACAGAGAATAGCAATCAGCCCCAGCATTTT
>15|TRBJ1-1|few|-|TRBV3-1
CASSQEQGYNTEAFF
TGTGCCAGCAGCCAAGAGCAGGGCTATAACACTGAAGCTTTCTTT
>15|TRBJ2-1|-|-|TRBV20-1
CSARSRLGGNNEQFF
TGCAGTGCTAGATCTCGACTAGGAGGAAACAATGAGCAGTTCTTC
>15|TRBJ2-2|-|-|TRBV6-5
CASSYIDSTAGELFF
TGTGCCAGCAGTTACATTGACTCCACGGCCGGGGAGCTGTTTTTT
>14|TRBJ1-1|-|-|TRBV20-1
CSARDGRMNTEAFF
TGCAGTGCTAGAGATGGCAGGATGAACACTGAAGCTTTCTTT
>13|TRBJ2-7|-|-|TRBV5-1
CASRPGNSYEQYF
TGCGCCAGCAGACCCGGGAACTCCTACGAGCAGTACTTC
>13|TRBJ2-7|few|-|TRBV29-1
CSVLGRGSYEQYF
TGCAGCGTTTTGGGGAGAGGGTCCTACGAGCAGTACTTC
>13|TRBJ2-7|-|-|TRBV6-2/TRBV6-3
CAVSGTRSYEQYF
TGTGCCGTCTCCGGGACTCGCAGCTACGAGCAGTACTTC
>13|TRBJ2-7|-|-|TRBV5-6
CASSFYDRYEQYF
TGTGCCAGCAGCTTCTATGACAGATACGAGCAGTACTTC
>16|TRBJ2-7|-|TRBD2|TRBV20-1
CSARGGSGSRIYEQYF
TGCAGTGCTAGGGGGGGTAGCGGGAGTCGCATCTACGAGCAGTACTTC